This entry lists 17 T cell receptor beta chains sequenced from one sample in a study of long-term antiretroviral therapy in people with HIV. It was version v3.0 of the immunoSEQ assay that was run at survey level. Profiling relied on immunoSEQ multiplex PCR, and the TCRdb table lists in-frame clones only, not all of them. The sample records tens of thousands of clones, roughly four fifths being singletons. The specimen comprised unsorted PBMCs, sampled 0.4 years after starting antiretroviral therapy. The receptors were gathered from a man aged 45-65 years with HIV.

In its sample, this clone was seen a few times. The V and J genes are TRBV5-6 and TRBJ1-2, with D possibly TRBD1 on 5 matching bases. Between the trimmed V and J ends, which lost 4 bases and 0 bases, there was a span of 13 bases. Looked up from germline, CDR1 is SGHDT and CDR2 is YYEEEE. The CDR3 loop spans 15 amino acids. CDR3 bases: TGTGCCAGCAGCAAGGGTGGGGGAGCTAACTATGGCTACACCTTC. Translated: CASSKGGGANYGYTF. Looking up the rest from reference TRBV5-6 and TRBJ1-2 gives the full variable domain: DAGVTQSPTHLIKTRGQQVTLRCSPKSGHDTVSWYQQALGQGPQFIFQYYEEEERQRGNFPDRFSGHQFPNYSSELNVNALLLGDSALYLCASSKGGGANYGYTFGSGTRLTVV.

The J gene is TRBJ2-5, the V gene TRBV12-5; D unclear. V lost 6 bases, J lost 5 bases, and 10 bases lay in between. This CDR3 is 12 amino acids long. CDR1 and CDR2 (germline): LGHNT, FRNRAP. Here the CDR3 DNA reads TGTGCTAGTGGCTCGGGTGGGGAGACCCAGTACTTC. Encoded protein: CASGSGGETQYF.

The chain is built from TRBV13 and TRBJ1-6, with D perhaps TRBD1 (6 bases). In germline, CDR1 is PRHDT, CDR2 FYEKMQ (reference sequence). The length of the CDR3 is 15 residues. The V end lost 0 bases, the J end lost 8 bases, and 11 bases lay between the germline ends. The CDR3 loop is CASSLGWGADSPLHF. The CDR3 DNA sequence: TGTGCCAGCAGCTTAGGGTGGGGGGCTGATTCACCCCTCCACTTT.

J is TRBJ2-7 and V is TRBV28; weak D call: TRBD1 (6 bases). V was cut by 5 bases and J by 2 bases, with 16 bases left in between. The CDR3 runs to 15 residues. The germline V gene has CDR1 MDHEN and CDR2 SYDVKM. The CDR3 loop is CASSRTGLGAYEQYF. CDR3 nucleotide sequence: TGTGCCAGCAGTCGTACAGGGCTCGGTGCCTACGAGCAGTACTTC.

The chain's CDR3 is CASSPFLEKPQHF. The CDR3 DNA follows: TGTGCCAGCTCACCCTTCCTGGAGAAGCCCCAGCATTTT. The chain recombines TRBV18 with TRBJ1-5; D not resolved. Germline CDR1 reads KGHSH; CDR2 reads LQKENI. The CDR3 loop spans 13 amino acids. Trimming pared 3 bases from V and 8 bases from J, leaving 11 bases between.

This clone was counted only a few times. This chain uses TRBV19 with TRBJ2-2; 8 bases map to TRBD1. Germline V gene lookup returns CDR1 LNHDA and CDR2 SQIVND (reference sequence). The CDR3 contains 17 residues. Unmatched junction bases numbered 10, after V lost 6 bases and J lost 1 base. Here the CDR3 DNA reads TGTGCCAGTAGCTCCTTTACAGGGGGAATGAACACCGGGGAGCTGTTTTTT. Translated: CASSSFTGGMNTGELFF.

The chain has TRBV5-1 and TRBJ2-1; no clear D gene. The CDR3 length is 16 residues. Germline CDR1 is SGHRS and CDR2 is YFSETQ. The V end was cut by 4 bases, the J end by 0 bases, with 14 bases between. CDR3 DNA sequence: TGCGCCAGCAGCGTAACAACTCCGAGCTCCTACAATGAGCAGTTCTTC. Translation gives CASSVTTPSSYNEQFF.

The chain employs TRBV7-9 and TRBJ1-5; D remains ambiguous. The V gene's germline CDR1 is SEHNR and CDR2 FQNEAQ (reference sequence). The CDR3 is made up of 13 amino acids. V was trimmed by 0 bases and J by 9 bases, leaving 9 bases between them. The CDR3 loop reads CASSLASPGPQHF. CDR3 coding DNA: TGTGCCAGCAGCTTAGCATCGCCAGGGCCCCAGCATTTT.

The rearrangement links TRBV7-8 to TRBJ1-5; tentative D call: TRBD1 (5 bases). V lost 1 base and J 6 bases, leaving 13 bases between the germline ends. Germline CDR1 is SGHVS and CDR2 is FQNEAQ. CDR3 size: 15 residues. The CDR3 DNA sequence: TGTGCCAGCAGCTTAGTGGGGGGTTCCGGTCAGCCCCAGCATTTT. It is translated as CASSLVGGSGQPQHF.

The rearrangement links TRBV5-4 to TRBJ2-7; perhaps TRBD1 as D (6 bases). Trimming removed 1 base from V and 3 bases from J, with 11 bases in between. Per germline, CDR1 SGHNT and CDR2 YYREEE (reference sequence). The CDR3 runs 14 residues. The CDR3 protein is CASSLRQGIYEQYF. DNA for the CDR3: TGTGCCAGCAGCTTGCGTCAGGGGATCTACGAGCAGTACTTC. Full variable domain (rest looked up from reference TRBV5-4 and TRBJ2-7): ETGVTQSPTHLIKTRGQQVTLRCSSQSGHNTVSWYQQALGQGPQFIFQYYREEENGRGNFPPRFSGLQFPNYSSELNVNALELDDSALYLCASSLRQGIYEQYFGPGTRLTVT.

The chain recombines TRBV9 with TRBJ2-3; the D is unclear. The V gene lost 4 bases and the J gene lost 3 bases, with 9 bases spanning the gap. Germline V CDR1 and CDR2: SGDLS, YYNGEE. This CDR3 is 13 amino acids long. CDR3 nucleotide sequence: TGTGCCAGCAGCCTTCCGAGGACAGATACGCAGTATTTT. Residues: CASSLPRTDTQYF.

This chain joins TRBV11-3 and TRBJ2-1, with 8 bases aligning to TRBD2. J was trimmed by 7 bases and V by 4 bases; bases with no gene match: 9. There are 15 residues in the CDR3. Looked up from germline, CDR1 is SGHNT and CDR2 is YENEEA. This CDR3 is CASSSWAGGRNEQFF. The CDR3 DNA reads TGTGCCAGCAGCTCGTGGGCGGGGGGTAGGAATGAGCAGTTCTTC.

The V gene is TRBV10-3, the J gene TRBJ2-7, with 9 bases fitting TRBD1. Germline trimming cut 5 bases from V and 6 bases from J; bases unmatched to any gene: 8. There are 14 residues in the CDR3. The germline V gene encodes CDR1 ENHRY and CDR2 SYGVKD. The CDR3 reads CAISPGQGPGEQYF. Written as DNA, the CDR3 is TGTGCCATCAGTCCGGGACAGGGCCCGGGCGAGCAGTACTTC.

CDR3 residues: CATRKLAEPYEQYF. CDR3 coding DNA: TGTGCCACCCGAAAGCTAGCGGAGCCCTACGAGCAGTACTTC. The chain joins TRBV7-9 to TRBJ2-7, with 7 bases identical to TRBD2. J gave up 2 bases and V 10 bases, and 11 bases lay outside the gene matches. The CDR3 totals 14 residues. Germline CDR1 and CDR2: SEHNR and FQNEAQ (reference sequence).

V usage is TRBV28 and J usage is TRBJ1-2; TRBD1 agrees at 7 bases. The CDR3 is 12 residues long. J lost 7 bases, V lost 5 bases, and 4 bases had no gene match. Looked up from germline, CDR1 is MDHEN and CDR2 is SYDVKM. The CDR3 region has the DNA TGTGCCAGCAGTACGTACAGGGGTGGCTACACCTTC. Amino acid sequence: CASSTYRGGYTF.

J is TRBJ1-3 and V is TRBV6-1; D is ambiguous. V lost 1 base, J lost 1 base, and 14 bases lay in between. Germline V lookup: CDR1 MNHNS, CDR2 SASEGT. The CDR3 is 17 amino acids. The CDR3 here is CASSEVLKSISGNTIYF. CDR3 nucleotide sequence: TGTGCCAGCAGTGAAGTCCTAAAGAGTATATCTGGAAACACCATATATTTT.

The chain uses TRBV4-3 and TRBJ2-7, with D possibly being TRBD2 (7 bases). Trimming pared 0 bases from V and 0 bases from J, leaving 12 bases between. The length of the CDR3 is 16 residues. Germline-derived CDR1 and CDR2 are LGHNA and YSLEER. The CDR3 spells CASSQEGGAASYEQYF. CDR3 DNA sequence: TGCGCCAGCAGCCAAGAAGGGGGGGCGGCCTCCTACGAGCAGTACTTC.